One T cell receptor (beta chain) is described in this entry. Its matching antigen is unknown. The primer mix had 60 Vbeta and 13 Jbeta primers. Libraries were prepared by immunoSEQ multiplex PCR; TCRdb keeps only in-frame clonotypes and omits some of them. The sample holds roughly 56,000 clones, 70% to 90% seen once. The record originates from a study of cytomegalovirus exposure and HLA in healthy donors. Study results and limitations: Earlier analysis found most TCR beta V segments productive about 87% or about 30% of the time. In a later analysis, TCR beta V- and J-gene trimming was associated with a missense DCLRE1C variant.

Germline V gives CDR1 SGDLS, CDR2 YYNGEE. The CDR3 has 19 residues. V gave up 4 bases and J gave up 0 bases, with 26 bases separating them. This sequence joins TRBV9 and TRBJ2-7, with D tentatively TRBD2 (6 bases). The sequence was collected from a young man in good health and CMV-seronegative. The sample comprised PBMCs. The CDR3 is CASSRDEDGGEPFSYEQYF. The CDR3 nucleotides read TGTGCCAGCAGCCGCGACGAGGATGGCGGGGAGCCCTTCTCCTACGAGCAGTACTTC.